This T cell receptor (beta chain) was sequenced for a study of cytomegalovirus exposure and HLA in healthy donors. Study findings and constraints: Reports indicated that the classifier achieved high specificity and sensitivity in diagnosing cytomegalovirus status.

With 60 Vbeta and 13 Jbeta primers, the PCR was carried out. Clones were sequenced by immunoSEQ multiplex PCR, and TCRdb holds only the in-frame ones, with some missing. The table records about 150,000 clones, roughly 80% of them present only once. The CDR3 runs 15 residues. V was trimmed by 5 bases and J by 4 bases, leaving 16 bases between them. Germline CDR1 and CDR2: MNHEY and SMNVEV (reference sequence). For this clone: No antigen is known for it.

The chain combines TRBV27 with TRBJ2-3; D possibly corresponds to TRBD2 (6 bases). This clonotype originated in a woman between 40 and 55 years old in good health and CMV-seronegative. The sample taken for sequencing was PBMCs. CDR3 loop: CASSPDGGEADTQYF. CDR3 DNA: TGTGCCAGCAGTCCCGACGGAGGGGAGGCAGATACGCAGTATTTT.